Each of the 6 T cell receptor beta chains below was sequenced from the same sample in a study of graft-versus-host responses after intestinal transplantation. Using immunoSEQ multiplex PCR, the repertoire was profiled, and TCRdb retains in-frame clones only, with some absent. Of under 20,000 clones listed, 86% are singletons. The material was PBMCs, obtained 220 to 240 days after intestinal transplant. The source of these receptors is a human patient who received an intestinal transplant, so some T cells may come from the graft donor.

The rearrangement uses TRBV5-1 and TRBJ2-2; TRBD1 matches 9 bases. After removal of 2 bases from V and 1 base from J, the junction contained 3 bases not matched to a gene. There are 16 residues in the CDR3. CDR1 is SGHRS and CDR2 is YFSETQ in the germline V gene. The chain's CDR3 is CASSLLGQGNTGELFF. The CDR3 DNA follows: TGCGCCAGCAGCTTACTGGGACAGGGGAACACCGGGGAGCTGTTTTTT.

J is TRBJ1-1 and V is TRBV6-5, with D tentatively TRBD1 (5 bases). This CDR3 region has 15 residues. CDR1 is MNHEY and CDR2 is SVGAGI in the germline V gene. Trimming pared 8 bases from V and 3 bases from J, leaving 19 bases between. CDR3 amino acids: CASAFPGAGDTEAFF. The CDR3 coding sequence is TGTGCCAGCGCCTTTCCCGGGGCTGGGGACACTGAAGCTTTCTTT.

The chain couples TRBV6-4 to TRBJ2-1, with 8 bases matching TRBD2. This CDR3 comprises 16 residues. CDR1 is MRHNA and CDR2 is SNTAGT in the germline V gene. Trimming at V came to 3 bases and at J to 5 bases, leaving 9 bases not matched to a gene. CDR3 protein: CASSDSAAGGHNEQFF. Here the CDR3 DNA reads TGTGCCAGCAGTGATTCCGCGGCGGGGGGCCACAATGAGCAGTTCTTC.

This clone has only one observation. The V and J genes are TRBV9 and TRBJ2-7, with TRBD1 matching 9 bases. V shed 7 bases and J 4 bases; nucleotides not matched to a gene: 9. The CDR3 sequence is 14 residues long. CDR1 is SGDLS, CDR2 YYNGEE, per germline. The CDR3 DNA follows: TGTGCCAGCGGAGGGGGACAGGGACCATACGAGCAGTACTTC. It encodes CASGGGQGPYEQYF.

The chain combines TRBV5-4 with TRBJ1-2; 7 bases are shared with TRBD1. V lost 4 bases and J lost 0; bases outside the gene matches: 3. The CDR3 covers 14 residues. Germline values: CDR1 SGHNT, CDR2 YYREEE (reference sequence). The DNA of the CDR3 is TGTGCCAGCAGCCAGACAGGGTCTAACTATGGCTACACCTTC. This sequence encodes CASSQTGSNYGYTF. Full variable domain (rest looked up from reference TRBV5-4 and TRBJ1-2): ETGVTQSPTHLIKTRGQQVTLRCSSQSGHNTVSWYQQALGQGPQFIFQYYREEENGRGNFPPRFSGLQFPNYSSELNVNALELDDSALYLCASSQTGSNYGYTFGSGTRLTVV.

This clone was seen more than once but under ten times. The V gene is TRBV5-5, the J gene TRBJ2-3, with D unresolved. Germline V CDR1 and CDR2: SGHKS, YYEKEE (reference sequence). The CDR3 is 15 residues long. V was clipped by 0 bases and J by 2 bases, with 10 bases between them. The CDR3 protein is CASSLVGGYTDTQYF. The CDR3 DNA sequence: TGTGCCAGCAGCTTGGTCGGCGGTTACACAGATACGCAGTATTTT.